Below are 21 T cell receptor beta chains sequenced from a single sample in a study of identical twins' blood T cells. TCRdb processed the 5' RACE reads anew with MiXCR; each CDR3 protein has one entry. The data hold hundreds of thousands of distinct CDR3 sequences, with roughly 28% observed a single time. The material sequenced was PBMCs. The receptor source for this set is a woman aged 18-49 years in good health.

The chain has TRBV2 and TRBJ1-5; unclear D gene. V was clipped by 6 bases and J by 5 bases, with 20 bases between them. The CDR3 consists of 16 residues. Germline-derived CDR1 and CDR2 are SNHLY and FYNNEI. The CDR3, as DNA: TGTGCCAGCAGGACCTACGAATTCGACGGAGATCAGCCCCAGCATTTT. Protein product: CASRTYEFDGDQPQHF.

V is TRBV19 and J is TRBJ1-3, with 8 positions matching TRBD1. This CDR3 spans 14 amino acids. Germline V lookup: CDR1 LNHDA, CDR2 SQIVND (reference sequence). Trimming took 9 bases from V and 2 from J; bases not matched to a gene: 6. CDR3 sequence reads: CASSDRGAGNTIYF. DNA for the CDR3: TGTGCCAGCTCCGACAGGGGTGCTGGAAACACCATATATTTT.

For this clonotype: This may come from a read error, since a much larger clone is one base off. The chain recombines TRBV28 with TRBJ2-2; 9 nucleotides line up with TRBD1. The CDR3 is 14 residues long. In germline, CDR1 is MDHEN, CDR2 SYDVKM. CDR3 nucleotide sequence: TGTGCCAGCAGGGGACAGGGTTCGACCGGGGGGCTGTTTTTT. Translated, it gives CASRGQGSTGGLFF.

This clonotype was observed a handful of times. CDR3 sequence (DNA): TGTGCCAGCAGCTCCGGCCACTCTGGAAACACCATATATTTT. Protein sequence: CASSSGHSGNTIYF. J is TRBJ1-3 and V is TRBV7-2; no clear D gene. This CDR3 has 14 amino acids. Germline assignment: CDR1 SGHTA and CDR2 FQGNSA. V was pared by 4 bases and J by 0 bases, with 7 bases between.

The table lists this clonotype with many counts. The chain has TRBV20-1 and TRBJ2-1; D possibly corresponds to TRBD1 (8 bases). The length of the CDR3 is 15 residues. V was clipped by 6 bases and J by 9 bases, with 24 bases between them. Germline CDR1 is DFQATT and CDR2 is SNEGSKA (reference sequence). The CDR3 nucleotides read TGCAGTGCCCGCAGGGGGGGACAGGATTATAGTGAGCAGTTCTTC. Amino acids: CSARRGGQDYSEQFF.

This clonotype was seen only a few times. This CDR3 reads CASSRTGQEYTEAFF. The CDR3 DNA follows: TGTGCCAGCAGCCGGACAGGGCAGGAGTACACTGAAGCTTTCTTT. The chain recombines TRBV7-2 with TRBJ1-1; 8 bases fit TRBD1. Germline V gene sequence: CDR1 SGHTA, CDR2 FQGNSA. CDR3 length equals 15 residues. V trimming: 5 bases; J trimming: 3 bases; junction bases outside the gene matches: 8.

In this sample, this clonotype turned up a few times. The chain joins TRBV18 to TRBJ1-1; D gene unclear. The V gene's germline CDR1 is KGHSH and CDR2 LQKENI. This CDR3 comprises 15 residues. Trimming shortened V by 6 bases and J by 0 bases, and 14 bases separated the two germline ends. The CDR3 sequence is CASSQTREVNTEAFF. Here the CDR3 DNA reads TGTGCCAGCTCGCAGACACGAGAGGTGAACACTGAAGCTTTCTTT.

This clonotype has a handful of counts. The chain links TRBV11-3 to TRBJ2-1; D remains ambiguous. This CDR3 comprises 15 residues. V gave up 5 bases and J gave up 3 bases, with 14 bases separating them. CDR1 SGHNT and CDR2 YENEEA come from the germline V gene. CDR3 nucleotide sequence: TGTGCCAGCAGCAAAGGAGATTACCTCTACAATGAGCAGTTCTTC. Its protein product is CASSKGDYLYNEQFF.

This chain joins TRBV30 and TRBJ1-1; D perhaps matches TRBD1 (5 bases). Trimming pared 2 bases from V and 7 bases from J, leaving 14 bases between. This CDR3 has 13 residues. In germline, CDR1 is GTSNPN, CDR2 SVGIG (reference sequence). The CDR3 region is CAWSRNFQGEAFF. CDR3 nucleotide sequence: TGTGCCTGGAGTCGCAACTTCCAGGGTGAAGCTTTCTTT.

In its sample, this clonotype was seen many times. The V and J genes are TRBV12-3 or TRBV12-4 and TRBJ1-5, with D possibly matching TRBD1 (5 bases). V lost 1 base and J 1 base, leaving 11 bases between the germline ends. The CDR3 sequence is 16 residues long. CDR3: CASSLGRVFSNQPQHF. The CDR3 DNA reads as TGTGCCAGCAGTTTAGGCAGGGTTTTCAGCAATCAGCCCCAGCATTTT.

CDR3 sequence reads: CSARLTGTQNTEAFF. In DNA form, the CDR3 reads TGCAGTGCTAGGCTTACCGGGACACAAAACACTGAAGCTTTCTTT. This chain connects TRBV20-1 to TRBJ1-1, with a weak D call TRBD1 (6 bases). V was shortened by 3 bases and J by 2 bases, with 16 bases between the two germline ends. CDR1 is DFQATT and CDR2 is SNEGSKA in the germline V gene (reference sequence). This CDR3 has 15 amino acids.

V is TRBV20-1 and J is TRBJ2-1; unclear D gene. Germline values: CDR1 DFQATT, CDR2 SNEGSKA (reference sequence). Trimming shortened V by 0 bases and J by 8 bases, and 5 bases separated the two germline ends. The CDR3 is 11 residues long. DNA of the CDR3: TGCAGTGCTAGAGATCAATATGAGCAGTTCTTC. Its protein is CSARDQYEQFF.

In DNA form, the CDR3 reads TGTGCCAGCAGTCAACTAGCGACGTCCCACGAGCAGTACTTC. Translation gives CASSQLATSHEQYF. This chain joins TRBV2 and TRBJ2-7; 7 positions agree with TRBD2. This CDR3 region has 14 residues. Trimming cost V 5 bases and J 5 bases; bases outside gene matches: 9. Looked up from germline, CDR1 is SNHLY and CDR2 is FYNNEI.

The chain recombines TRBV20-1 with TRBJ2-1; D tentatively fits TRBD1 or TRBD2 (5 bases each). Trimming took off 0 bases at V and 14 bases at J, with 14 bases between the two ends. Looked up from germline, CDR1 is DFQATT and CDR2 is SNEGSKA (reference sequence). This CDR3 contains 12 residues. This CDR3 is CSARDPGMGEFF. DNA of the CDR3: TGCAGTGCTAGAGATCCTGGGATGGGGGAGTTCTTC.

This clonotype has just a few counts. The chain is built from TRBV6-6 and TRBJ1-1, with unresolved D. Trimming took 2 bases from V and 4 from J, leaving 11 bases between them. Germline CDR1 reads MNHNY; CDR2 reads SVGAGI (reference sequence). The CDR3 totals 14 residues. The CDR3 DNA follows: TGTGCCAGCAGTTACACCTCGGAGGCCACTGAAGCTTTCTTT. It codes for CASSYTSEATEAFF.

There are a few counts of this clonotype. The chain is built from TRBV6-2 or TRBV6-3 and TRBJ1-2; maybe TRBD1 (6 bases). Germline V gene sequence: CDR1 MNHEY, CDR2 SVGEGT. The ends were cut back, 5 bases at V and 4 bases at J, with 20 bases in the middle. The CDR3 consists of 16 residues. The CDR3 here is CASSQPETRGSYGYTF. In DNA, the CDR3 is TGTGCCAGCAGTCAACCAGAAACCAGGGGATCCTATGGCTACACCTTC.

The chain uses TRBV18 and TRBJ1-2; tentative D call: TRBD1 (5 bases). This CDR3 region has 13 residues. V lost 2 bases, J lost 6 bases, and 10 bases lay in between. CDR1 and CDR2 from the germline V gene are KGHSH and LQKENI. Here the CDR3 DNA reads TGTGCCAGCTCACCATCAGGGAACGATGGCTACACCTTC. Protein product: CASSPSGNDGYTF.

The gene calls are TRBV5-1 and TRBJ1-4, with TRBD1 identical over 10 bases. The germline CDR1 and CDR2 sequences are SGHRS and YFSETQ. The CDR3 contains 15 residues. Trimming took 4 bases from V and 7 from J; bases not matched to a gene: 7. DNA for the CDR3: TGCGCCAGCAGCATCCAGACAGGGGGCGGTGAAAAACTGTTTTTT. It specifies CASSIQTGGGEKLFF.

The chain combines TRBV24-1 with TRBJ2-1, with D maybe TRBD1 (5 bases). The V gene's germline CDR1 is KGHDR and CDR2 SFDVKD. The CDR3 spans 13 residues. Trimming took off 5 bases at V and 5 bases at J, with 9 bases between the two ends. The CDR3 region has the DNA TGTGCCACCAGTGGTCAGGGCCACAATGAGCAGTTCTTC. This codes for CATSGQGHNEQFF.

Notes on this clonotype: Likely a read error: the CDR3 ends without its conserved phenylalanine or tryptophan. This chain uses TRBV6-6 with TRBJ2-7; D ambiguous. V shed 9 bases and J shed 0 bases, with 15 bases lying between them. This CDR3 spans 14 amino acids. The germline V gene encodes CDR1 MNHNY and CDR2 SVGAGI (reference sequence). For the CDR3, the DNA is TGTGCCAGAACCATGCCAGGAAGCTCCTACGAGCAGTACTAC. Its protein product is CARTMPGSSYEQYY.

A word on this clonotype: A much bigger clone sits one base away, suggesting this may be a read error. The chain has TRBV20-1 and TRBJ1-2; a weak D match, TRBD1 (5 bases). Trimming took 6 bases from V and 8 from J, leaving 22 bases between them. Germline V gives CDR1 DFQATT, CDR2 SNEGSKA (reference sequence). The CDR3 consists of 14 residues. CDR3 sequence (DNA): TGCAGTGCCCATCCCACGGGGCAGCCTGGGGGCTACACCTTC. It translates to CSAHPTGQPGGYTF.